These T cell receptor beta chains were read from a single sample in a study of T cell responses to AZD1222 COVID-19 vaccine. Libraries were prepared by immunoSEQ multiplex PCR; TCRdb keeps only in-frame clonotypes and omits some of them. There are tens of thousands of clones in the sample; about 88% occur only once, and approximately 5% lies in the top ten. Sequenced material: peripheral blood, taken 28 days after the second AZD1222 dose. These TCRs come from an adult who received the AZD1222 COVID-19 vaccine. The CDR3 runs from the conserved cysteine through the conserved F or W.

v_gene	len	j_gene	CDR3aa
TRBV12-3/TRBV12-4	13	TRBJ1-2	CASGNRDNYGYTF
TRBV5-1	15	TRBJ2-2	CASSPGQPNTGELFF
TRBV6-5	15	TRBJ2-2	CASTPRQGPTGELFF
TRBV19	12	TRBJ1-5	CASSIAREPQHF
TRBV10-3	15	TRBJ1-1	CAISIQDRGNTEAFF
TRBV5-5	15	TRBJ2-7	CASSLVVGASYEQYF
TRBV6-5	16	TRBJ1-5	CASSYPNRVQNQPQHF
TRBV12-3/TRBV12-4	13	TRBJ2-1	CASGTQGSGEQFF
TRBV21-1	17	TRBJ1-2	CASSKGTGTPSDYGYTF
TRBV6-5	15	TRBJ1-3	CASIPQGSSGNTIYF
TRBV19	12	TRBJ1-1	CASSKVNTEAFF
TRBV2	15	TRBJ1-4	CASRTGGLTNEKLFF
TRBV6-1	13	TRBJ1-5	CASSTQGNQPQHF
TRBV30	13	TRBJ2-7	CAWSNRGFGEQYF
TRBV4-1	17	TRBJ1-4	CASSQDGLGRANEKLFF
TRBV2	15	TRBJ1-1	CASRRGQVENTEAFF
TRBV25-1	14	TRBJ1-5	CASSEGLGNQPQHF